This T cell receptor (beta chain) derives from a study of T cells in Graves' hyperthyroidism and ophthalmopathy. RNA transcripts were the template for amplifying TCR beta CDR3 regions. Using the HTBI primer set, a first-round RT-PCR was run on the TCR CDR3. TCRdb reprocessed the multiplex PCR reads via MiXCR and lists one record per CDR3 protein. Among about 210,000 distinct CDR3 sequences, approximately 17% were seen once, and the ten largest hold approximately 50%. The CDR3 totals 16 residues. Looked up from germline, CDR1 is DFQATT and CDR2 is SNEGSKA (reference sequence). V was clipped by 5 bases and J by 0 bases; unmatched bases: 9.

Sequences were obtained from blood. The sequence was obtained from a man in his fifties or sixties with Graves' hyperthyroidism. The chain uses TRBV20-1 and TRBJ1-5, with TRBD1 matching 8 bases. The CDR3 nucleotides are TGCAGTGCTGGTGGGACAGGTGCTGTTAGCAATCAGCCCCAGCATTTT. This encodes CSAGGTGAVSNQPQHF.